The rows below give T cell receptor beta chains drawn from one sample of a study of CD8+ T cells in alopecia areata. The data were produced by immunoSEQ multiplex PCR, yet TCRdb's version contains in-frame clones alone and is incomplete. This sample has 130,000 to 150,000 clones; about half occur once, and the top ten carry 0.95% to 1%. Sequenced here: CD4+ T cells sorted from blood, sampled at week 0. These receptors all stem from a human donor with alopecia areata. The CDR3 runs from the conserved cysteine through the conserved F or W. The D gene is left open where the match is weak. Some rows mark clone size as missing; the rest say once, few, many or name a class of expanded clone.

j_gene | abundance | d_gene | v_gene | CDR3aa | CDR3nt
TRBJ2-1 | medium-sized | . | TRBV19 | CASSSPGRSIQQFF | TGTGCCAGTAGTTCCCCGGGACGGTCTATTCAGCAGTTCTTC
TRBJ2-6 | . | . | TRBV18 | CASSPGQITSGANVLTF | TGTGCCAGCTCACCGGGACAAATCACTTCTGGGGCCAACGTCCTGACTTTC
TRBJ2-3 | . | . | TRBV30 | CAWSILQIDTQYF | TGTGCCTGGAGTATACTACAGATAGATACGCAGTATTTT
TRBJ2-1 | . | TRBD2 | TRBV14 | CASSQDRSSGYNEQFF | TGTGCCAGCAGCCAAGATCGGTCTAGCGGATACAATGAGCAGTTCTTC
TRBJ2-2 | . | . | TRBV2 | CASRAQVNTGELFF | TGTGCCAGCAGAGCGCAGGTTAACACCGGGGAGCTGTTTTTT
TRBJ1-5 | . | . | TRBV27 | CASRNKWGGNQPQHF | TGTGCCAGCAGGAATAAGTGGGGCGGCAATCAGCCCCAGCATTTT
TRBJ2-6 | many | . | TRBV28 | CASSSGANVLTF | TGTGCCAGCAGCTCTGGGGCCAACGTCCTGACTTTC
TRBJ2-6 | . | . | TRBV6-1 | CASSGDGANVLTF | TGTGCCAGCAGTGGGGATGGGGCCAACGTCCTGACTTTC
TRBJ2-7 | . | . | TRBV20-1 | CSATTSYEQYF | TGCAGTGCTACGACCTCCTACGAGCAGTACTTC
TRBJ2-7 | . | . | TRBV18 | CASSQATGLYEQYF | TGTGCCAGCTCTCAAGCTACAGGGTTATACGAGCAGTACTTC
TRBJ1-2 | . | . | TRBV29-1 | CSVASGTSYGYTF | TGCAGCGTTGCGTCGGGTACATCCTATGGCTACACCTTC
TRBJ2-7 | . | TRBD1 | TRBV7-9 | CASRPAGQGGSYEQYF | TGTGCCAGCAGGCCCGCAGGACAGGGCGGGTCCTACGAGCAGTACTTC
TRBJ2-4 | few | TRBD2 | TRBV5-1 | CASSSTGGAKNIQYF | TGCGCCAGCAGCTCTACCGGGGGGGCCAAAAACATTCAGTACTTC
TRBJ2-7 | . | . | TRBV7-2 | CASSLGRQSYEQYF | TGTGCCAGCAGCTTAGGGAGACAGAGCTACGAGCAGTACTTC
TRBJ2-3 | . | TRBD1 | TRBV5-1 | CASSLTDRVTDTQYF | TGCGCCAGCAGCTTAACGGACAGGGTAACAGATACGCAGTATTTT
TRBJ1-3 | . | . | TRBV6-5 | CASSYGQGRLNTIYF | TGTGCCAGCAGTTACGGGCAGGGTCGACTAAACACCATATATTTT
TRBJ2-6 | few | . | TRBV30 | CAWVRSSSSGANVLTF | TGTGCCTGGGTGAGGAGTTCGAGCTCTGGGGCCAACGTCCTGACTTTC
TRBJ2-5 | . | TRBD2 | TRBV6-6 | CASRPTGEGETQYF | TGTGCCAGCAGGCCCACGGGGGAGGGAGAGACCCAGTACTTC
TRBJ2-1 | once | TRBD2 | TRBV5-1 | CASSSMKAGYNEQFF | TGCGCCAGCAGCTCAATGAAAGCGGGGTACAATGAGCAGTTCTTC
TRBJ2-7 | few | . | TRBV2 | CASSVSYEQYF | TGTGCCAGCAGTGTCTCCTACGAGCAGTACTTC
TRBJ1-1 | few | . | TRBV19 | CASNQGTEAFF | TGTGCCAGTAACCAGGGAACTGAAGCTTTCTTT
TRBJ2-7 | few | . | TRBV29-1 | CSVDDGLSYEQYF | TGCAGCGTTGATGACGGTCTCTCCTACGAGCAGTACTTC
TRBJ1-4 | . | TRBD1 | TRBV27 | CASSLTPGQGREKLFF | TGTGCCAGCAGTTTGACGCCCGGACAGGGGAGGGAAAAACTGTTTTTT
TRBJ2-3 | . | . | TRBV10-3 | CAIKTAGDTQYF | TGTGCCATCAAAACGGCTGGAGATACGCAGTATTTT
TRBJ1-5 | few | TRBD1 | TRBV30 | CAWSEGDRVRPQHF | TGTGCCTGGAGTGAGGGGGACAGGGTTCGGCCCCAGCATTTT
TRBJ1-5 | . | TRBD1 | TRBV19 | CASSLRDRDNQPQHF | TGTGCCAGTAGTCTCCGGGACAGAGACAATCAGCCCCAGCATTTT